Below, 22 T cell receptor beta chains from the same sample are listed, as sequenced in a study of T cell responses to AZD1222 COVID-19 vaccine (dated by TCRdb to the early 2020s). Receptor libraries were prepared by the immunoSEQ multiplex PCR assay. The table comes from immuneACCESS by way of TCRdb, which keeps in-frame sequences with V and J called. Part of the clones is missing from these tables; in studies checked, under half for an unresolved V gene and the rest for unknown reasons. This sample gives about 140,000 clones in total; just over 90% of them show up just once. Of the sample, around 3.7% falls within the top ten clones. Interpreted using the paper, the time point label stands for: baseline before first vaccination. Sequences were derived from peripheral blood, sampled on day 0 of AZD1222 vaccination. The receptors were sampled from an adult in good health.

This clone showed up just once. V gene TRBV6-1 combines with J gene TRBJ2-7; possibly TRBD1 for D (5 bases). Germline V lookup: CDR1 MNHNS, CDR2 SASEGT. Deletions cut 3 bases from V and 6 bases from J, with 15 bases between. The CDR3 is 14 residues long. The CDR3, as DNA: TGTGCCAGCAGTGAGACAGCAGGATCCGCCGAGCAGTACTTC. This translates into CASSETAGSAEQYF.

This clone has a handful of counts. V usage is TRBV28 and J usage is TRBJ1-1, with TRBD1 as a possible D gene (6 bases). CDR1 and CDR2 (germline): MDHEN, SYDVKM. The length of the CDR3 is 17 residues. The V end was cut by 6 bases, the J end by 1 base, with 21 bases between. The CDR3 region has the DNA TGTGCCAGCAGCCTCAGTAAGTTCGGACAGCCGAACACTGAAGCTTTCTTT. Amino acids: CASSLSKFGQPNTEAFF.

The chain combines TRBV10-1 with TRBJ1-4; TRBD1 is a possible D gene (5 bases). The length of the CDR3 is 17 residues. Germline V gene lookup returns CDR1 WNHNN and CDR2 SYGVQD (reference sequence). V gave up 4 bases and J gave up 7 bases, with 22 bases separating them. The CDR3 is CASSARPRGEVCEKLFF. DNA of the CDR3: TGCGCCAGCAGTGCCCGGCCCCGGGGGGAAGTCTGTGAAAAACTGTTTTTT.

The gene calls are TRBV18 and TRBJ2-6, with 10 bases that match TRBD1. Trimming removed 4 bases from V and 0 bases from J; junction bases left unmatched: 6. CDR1 is KGHSH, CDR2 LQKENI, per germline. The CDR3 covers 18 residues. For the CDR3, the DNA is TGTGCCAGCTCACAGGACAGGGGGACCCCCTCTGGGGCCAACGTCCTGACTTTC. It yields the protein CASSQDRGTPSGANVLTF.

V and J are TRBV3-1 (or the pseudogene TRBV3-2) and TRBJ1-4; no firm D call. Germline loops: CDR1 LGHDT, CDR2 YNNKEL (reference sequence). The CDR3 runs to 14 residues. V was shortened by 4 bases and J by 5 bases, with 11 bases between the two germline ends. For the CDR3, the DNA is TGTGCCAGCAGCCGAGGTAGGAGCAATGAAAAACTGTTTTTT. This encodes CASSRGRSNEKLFF.

The chain has TRBV4-1 and TRBJ1-2, with D hard to call. Trimming stripped 5 bases from V and 3 bases from J, with 16 bases between. There are 15 residues in the CDR3. Germline V CDR1 and CDR2: MGHRA, YSYEKL. Here the CDR3 DNA reads TGCGCCAGCAGCATGACTTCTCGGAGGGACTATGGCTACACCTTC. Translating gives CASSMTSRRDYGYTF.

The chain couples TRBV7-9 to TRBJ1-1; no firm D call. V lost 1 base, J lost 8 bases, and 14 bases lay in between. The CDR3 is 14 amino acids. Germline V gene sequence: CDR1 SEHNR, CDR2 FQNEAQ (reference sequence). CDR3 loop: CASSLEGRVVEAFF. In DNA form, the CDR3 reads TGTGCCAGCAGCTTAGAAGGGAGGGTCGTGGAAGCTTTCTTT.

The V gene is TRBV27, the J gene TRBJ2-3; 10 nucleotides agree with TRBD1. Germline values: CDR1 MNHEY, CDR2 SMNVEV (reference sequence). The V segment lost 4 bases and the J segment 3 bases; nucleotides outside the gene matches: 25. The CDR3 runs to 22 residues. CDR3: CASSYRATLSRTGGPLTDTQYF. The CDR3 DNA reads TGTGCCAGCAGTTATCGGGCTACCCTATCCCGGACAGGGGGTCCCCTGACAGATACGCAGTATTTT.

The chain couples TRBV15 to TRBJ1-6; the D is unclear. Germline V gene data show CDR1 as LNHNV and CDR2 as YYDKDF (reference sequence). V shed 0 bases and J shed 10 bases, with 13 bases lying between them. CDR3 size: 15 residues. The CDR3 protein is CATSRDRAVGSPLHF. CDR3 DNA: TGTGCCACCAGCAGAGATCGAGCAGTTGGGTCACCCCTCCACTTT.

The chain employs TRBV12-3 or TRBV12-4 and TRBJ1-1; a possible D gene is TRBD1 (5 bases). The CDR3 extends over 13 amino acids. V was pared by 5 bases and J by 5 bases, with 12 bases between. This CDR3 reads CASSLGGETEAFF. Written as DNA, the CDR3 is TGTGCCAGCAGTCTGGGAGGGGAGACTGAAGCTTTCTTT.

The V call is TRBV20-1, the J call TRBJ1-2, with D unclear. V was cut by 3 bases and J by 9 bases, with 11 bases left in between. The CDR3 extends over 11 amino acids. CDR1 and CDR2 (germline): DFQATT, SNEGSKA (reference sequence). CDR3 nucleotide sequence: TGCAGTGCTAGTAGTGGAGGGAGCTACACCTTC. This translates into CSASSGGSYTF.

The genes are TRBV3-1 (or the pseudogene TRBV3-2) and TRBJ1-1; D perhaps matches TRBD1 (5 bases). Germline V gene data show CDR1 as LGHDT and CDR2 as YNNKEL (reference sequence). The CDR3 contains 13 residues. V was trimmed by 6 bases and J by 10 bases, leaving 18 bases between them. The CDR3 region is CASRGTSSRRAFF. The CDR3 coding sequence is TGTGCCAGCAGGGGGACCTCGTCGAGAAGAGCTTTCTTT.

The chain employs TRBV9 and TRBJ2-5; unclear D gene. CDR3 length equals 15 residues. CDR1 SGDLS and CDR2 YYNGEE come from the germline V gene. V was cut by 4 bases and J by 1 base, with 14 bases left in between. In nucleotides, the CDR3 is TGTGCCAGCAGCTCCCGAGGAGCGTTCCAAGAGACCCAGTACTTC. This translates into CASSSRGAFQETQYF. Combining the CDR3 with reference TRBV9 and TRBJ2-5 gives the whole variable domain DSGVTQTPKHLITATGQRVTLRCSPRSGDLSVYWYQQSLDQGLQFLIQYYNGEERAKGNILERFSAQQFPDLHSELNLSSLELGDSALYFCASSSRGAFQETQYFGPGTRLLVL.

The chain carries TRBV6-1 and TRBJ1-5; D gene uncertain. Deletions cut 3 bases from V and 1 base from J, with 10 bases between. Germline V lookup: CDR1 MNHNS, CDR2 SASEGT. The CDR3 runs 15 residues. The chain's CDR3 is CASSEQAGSNQPQHF. CDR3 sequence (DNA): TGTGCCAGCAGTGAGCAGGCAGGAAGCAATCAGCCCCAGCATTTT.

V and J are TRBV29-1 and TRBJ1-2; no clear D gene. The V end was cut by 4 bases, the J end by 6 bases, with 9 bases between. CDR3 size: 11 residues. CDR1 and CDR2 from the germline V gene are SQVTM and ANQGSEA. The CDR3 DNA is TGCAGCGTTGGGACGGAGGATGGCTACACCTTC. Protein: CSVGTEDGYTF.

CDR3 sequence reads: CATSRDPTRLGNTIYF. The CDR3 nucleotides read TGTGCCACCAGCAGAGATCCAACTAGACTTGGAAACACCATATATTTT. The chain uses TRBV15 and TRBJ1-3; D call uncertain. With 0 bases removed from V and 3 bases from J, the gap between germline ends came to 12 bases. This CDR3 region has 16 residues. Germline CDR1 and CDR2: LNHNV and YYDKDF (reference sequence).

The chain carries TRBV24-1 and TRBJ2-5, with 8 bases aligning to TRBD2. Germline CDR1 is KGHDR and CDR2 is SFDVKD. The CDR3 spans 17 residues. V was pared by 5 bases and J by 2 bases, with 12 bases of the junction left unmatched. The CDR3 region has the DNA TGTGCCACCAGTGTCCCTAGCGGGTACCCAGGGCAAGAGACCCAGTACTTC. Translating it yields CATSVPSGYPGQETQYF.

J is TRBJ1-2 and V is TRBV7-9, with D uncertain. The germline V and J ends were trimmed by 5 bases and 3 bases, with 16 bases remaining between them. Looked up from germline, CDR1 is SEHNR and CDR2 is FQNEAQ (reference sequence). The CDR3 extends over 15 amino acids. The CDR3 loop is CASSASGTRDYGYTF. CDR3 coding DNA: TGTGCCAGCAGCGCCTCCGGAACTCGTGACTATGGCTACACCTTC.

The gene calls are TRBV28 and TRBJ1-1; D not resolved. The CDR3 extends over 13 amino acids. Germline assignment: CDR1 MDHEN and CDR2 SYDVKM. Trimming removed 5 bases from V and 6 bases from J, with 13 bases in between. The CDR3 loop reads CASSRGRSAEAFF. The DNA for the CDR3 is TGTGCCAGCAGTCGGGGTAGAAGTGCTGAAGCTTTCTTT. Drawing the rest from reference TRBV28 and TRBJ1-1, the complete variable domain is DVKVTQSSRYLVKRTGEKVFLECVQDMDHENMFWYRQDPGLGLRLIYFSYDVKMKEKGDIPEGYSVSREKKERFSLILESASTNQTSMYLCASSRGRSAEAFFGQGTRLTVV.

The chain joins TRBV7-2 to TRBJ2-1; 9 bases map to TRBD2. Germline V CDR1 and CDR2: SGHTA, FQGNSA. Trimming cost V 6 bases and J 0 bases; bases outside gene matches: 6. This CDR3 has 16 amino acids. This CDR3 is CASRAGGPISYNEQFF. The CDR3 nucleotides read TGTGCCAGCAGAGCGGGAGGCCCGATCTCCTACAATGAGCAGTTCTTC. Drawing the rest from reference TRBV7-2 and TRBJ2-1, the complete variable domain is GAGVSQSPSNKVTEKGKDVELRCDPISGHTALYWYRQSLGQGLEFLIYFQGNSAPDKSGLPSDRFSAERTGGSVSTLTIQRTQQEDSAVYLCASRAGGPISYNEQFFGPGTRLTVL.

The chain is built from TRBV18 and TRBJ1-1, with no clear D. Germline CDR1 KGHSH, CDR2 LQKENI. Trimming removed 4 bases at V and 0 bases at J, with 18 bases between. CDR3 length equals 17 residues. The DNA of the CDR3 is TGTGCCAGCTCACTGAAAAATATGGAGATTATGAACACTGAAGCTTTCTTT. This translates into CASSLKNMEIMNTEAFF.

The chain recombines TRBV7-3 with TRBJ1-2; no reliable D call. V lost 2 bases and J 8 bases, leaving 15 bases between the germline ends. The CDR3 consists of 14 residues. Looked up from germline, CDR1 is SGHTA and CDR2 is FQGTGA. CDR3 bases: TGTGCCAGCAGCTTAGGAGACGGTGGGTCAGGCTACACCTTC. Translating it yields CASSLGDGGSGYTF.